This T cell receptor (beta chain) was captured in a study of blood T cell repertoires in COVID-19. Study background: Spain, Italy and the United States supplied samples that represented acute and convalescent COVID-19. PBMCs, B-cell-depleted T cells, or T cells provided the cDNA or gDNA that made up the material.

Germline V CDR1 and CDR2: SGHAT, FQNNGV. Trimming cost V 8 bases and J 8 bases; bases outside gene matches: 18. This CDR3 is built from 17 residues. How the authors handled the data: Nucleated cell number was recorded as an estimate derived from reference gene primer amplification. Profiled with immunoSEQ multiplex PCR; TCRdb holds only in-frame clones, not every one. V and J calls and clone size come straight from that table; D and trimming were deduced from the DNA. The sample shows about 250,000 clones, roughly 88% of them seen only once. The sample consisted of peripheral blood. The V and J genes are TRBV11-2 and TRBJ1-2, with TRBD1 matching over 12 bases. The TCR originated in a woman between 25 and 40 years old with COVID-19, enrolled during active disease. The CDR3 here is CASQGGQGARRRKGYTF. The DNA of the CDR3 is TGTGCCAGCCAGGGGGGACAGGGGGCGCGTCGGCGTAAGGGCTACACCTTC.